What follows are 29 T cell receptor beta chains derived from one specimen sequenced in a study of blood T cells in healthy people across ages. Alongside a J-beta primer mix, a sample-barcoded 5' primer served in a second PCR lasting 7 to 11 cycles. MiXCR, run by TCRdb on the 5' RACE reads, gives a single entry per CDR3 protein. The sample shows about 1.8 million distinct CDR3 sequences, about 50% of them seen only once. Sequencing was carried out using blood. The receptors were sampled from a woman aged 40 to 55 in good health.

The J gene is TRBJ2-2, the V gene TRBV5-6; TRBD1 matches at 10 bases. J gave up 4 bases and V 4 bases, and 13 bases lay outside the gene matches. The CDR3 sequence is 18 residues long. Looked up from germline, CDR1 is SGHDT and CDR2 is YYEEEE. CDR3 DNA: TGTGCCAGCAGCCTTGAGTCAGTGGGACAGGGGACCACCGGGGAGCTGTTTTTT. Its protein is CASSLESVGQGTTGELFF.

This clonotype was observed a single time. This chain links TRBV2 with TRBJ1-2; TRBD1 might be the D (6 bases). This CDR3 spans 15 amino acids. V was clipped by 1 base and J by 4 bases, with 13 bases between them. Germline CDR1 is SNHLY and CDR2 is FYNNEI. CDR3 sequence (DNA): TGTGCCAGCAGTGAAGGAGGGGGTTTGGGCTATGGCTACACCTTC. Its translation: CASSEGGGLGYGYTF.

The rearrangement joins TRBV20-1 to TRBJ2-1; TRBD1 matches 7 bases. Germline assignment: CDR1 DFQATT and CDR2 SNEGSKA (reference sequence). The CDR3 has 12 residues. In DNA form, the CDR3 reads TGCAGCTCGGGACAGCGGATAGATGAGCAGTTCTTC. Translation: CSSGQRIDEQFF.

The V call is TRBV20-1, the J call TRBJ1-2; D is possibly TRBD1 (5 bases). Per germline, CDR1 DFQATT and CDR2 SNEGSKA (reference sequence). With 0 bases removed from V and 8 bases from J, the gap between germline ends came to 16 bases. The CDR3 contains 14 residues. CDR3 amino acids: CSARDYGPQGGYTF. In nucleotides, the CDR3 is TGCAGTGCTAGAGATTATGGCCCCCAGGGCGGCTACACCTTC.

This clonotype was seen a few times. CDR3 sequence (DNA): TGTGCCAGCAGCCAGGACTACAGGGTATCGGGTCGAGACGAGCAGTACTTC. This codes for CASSQDYRVSGRDEQYF. The genes are TRBV14 and TRBJ2-7; D is perhaps TRBD1 or TRBD2 (6 bases each). Germline CDR1 is SGHDN and CDR2 is FVKESK. The V end was cut by 3 bases, the J end by 5 bases, with 23 bases between. This CDR3 contains 17 residues.

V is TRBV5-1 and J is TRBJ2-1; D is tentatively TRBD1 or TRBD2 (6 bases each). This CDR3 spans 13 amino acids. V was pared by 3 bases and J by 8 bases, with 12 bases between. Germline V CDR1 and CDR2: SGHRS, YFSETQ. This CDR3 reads CASSWSEGDEQFF. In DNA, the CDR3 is TGCGCCAGCAGCTGGTCGGAGGGGGATGAGCAGTTCTTC.

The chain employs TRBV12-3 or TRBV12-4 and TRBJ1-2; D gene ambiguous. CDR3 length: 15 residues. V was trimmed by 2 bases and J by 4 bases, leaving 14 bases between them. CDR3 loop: CASSLNGVSFYGYTF. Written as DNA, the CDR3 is TGTGCCAGCAGTTTAAACGGGGTTTCATTCTATGGCTACACCTTC.

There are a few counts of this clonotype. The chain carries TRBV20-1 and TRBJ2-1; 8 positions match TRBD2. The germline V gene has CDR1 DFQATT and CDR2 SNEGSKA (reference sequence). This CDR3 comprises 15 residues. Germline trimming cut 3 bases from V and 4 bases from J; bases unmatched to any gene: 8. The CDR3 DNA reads TGCAGTGCTAGTCGGGGGGGGAATCGTTACAATGAGCAGTTCTTC. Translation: CSASRGGNRYNEQFF.

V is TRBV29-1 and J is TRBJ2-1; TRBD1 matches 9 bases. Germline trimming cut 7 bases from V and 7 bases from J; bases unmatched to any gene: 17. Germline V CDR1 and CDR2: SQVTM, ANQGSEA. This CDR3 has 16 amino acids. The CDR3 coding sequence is TGCAGCGGTCGATCAGGGGGGACAGGGAGGAGGAATGAGCAGTTCTTC. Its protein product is CSGRSGGTGRRNEQFF.

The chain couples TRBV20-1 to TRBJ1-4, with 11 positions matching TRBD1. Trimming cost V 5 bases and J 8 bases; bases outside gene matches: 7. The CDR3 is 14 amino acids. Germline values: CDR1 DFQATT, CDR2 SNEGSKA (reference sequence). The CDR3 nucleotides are TGCAGTGCTCGGACAGGGGGCGCGGGGGAAAAACTGTTTTTT. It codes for CSARTGGAGEKLFF.

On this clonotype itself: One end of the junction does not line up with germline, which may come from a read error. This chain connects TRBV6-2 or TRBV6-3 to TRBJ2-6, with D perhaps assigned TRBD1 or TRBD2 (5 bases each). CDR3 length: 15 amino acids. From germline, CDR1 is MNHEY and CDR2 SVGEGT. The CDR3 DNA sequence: TGTGCCAGCAGTTACGGGACGTCTGGGACCAACGTCCTGACTTTC. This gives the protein CASSYGTSGTNVLTF.

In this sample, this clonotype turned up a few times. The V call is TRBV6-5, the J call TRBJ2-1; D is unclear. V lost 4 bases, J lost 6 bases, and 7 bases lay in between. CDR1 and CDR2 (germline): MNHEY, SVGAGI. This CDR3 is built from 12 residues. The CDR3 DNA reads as TGTGCCAGCAGTTCGTGGACCAATGAGCAGTTCTTC. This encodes CASSSWTNEQFF.

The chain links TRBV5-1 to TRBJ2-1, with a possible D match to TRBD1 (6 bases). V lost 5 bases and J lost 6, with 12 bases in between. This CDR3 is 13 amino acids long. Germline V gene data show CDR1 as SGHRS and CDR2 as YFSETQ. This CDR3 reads CASRQGTVNEQFF. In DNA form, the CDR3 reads TGCGCCAGCAGGCAGGGGACGGTCAATGAGCAGTTCTTC.

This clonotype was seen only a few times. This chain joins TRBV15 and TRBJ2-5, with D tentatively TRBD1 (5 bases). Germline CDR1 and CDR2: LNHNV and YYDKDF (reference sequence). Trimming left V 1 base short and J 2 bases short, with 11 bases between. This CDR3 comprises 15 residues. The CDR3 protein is CATSRVGQGQETQYF. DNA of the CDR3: TGTGCCACCAGCAGAGTGGGCCAGGGTCAAGAGACCCAGTACTTC.

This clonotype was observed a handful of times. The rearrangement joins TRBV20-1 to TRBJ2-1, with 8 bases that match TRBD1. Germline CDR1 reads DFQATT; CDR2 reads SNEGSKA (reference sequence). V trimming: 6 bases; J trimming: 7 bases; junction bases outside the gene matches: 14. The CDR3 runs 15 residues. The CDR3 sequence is CSAPHPDRAGNEQFF. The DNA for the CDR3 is TGCAGTGCGCCTCACCCGGACAGGGCAGGGAATGAGCAGTTCTTC.

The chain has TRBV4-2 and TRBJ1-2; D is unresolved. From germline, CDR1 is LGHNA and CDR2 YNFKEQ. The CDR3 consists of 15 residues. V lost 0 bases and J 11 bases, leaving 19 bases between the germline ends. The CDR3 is CASSQDRGQALPYTF. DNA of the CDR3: TGTGCCAGCAGCCAAGATCGCGGGCAGGCGCTCCCGTACACCTTC.

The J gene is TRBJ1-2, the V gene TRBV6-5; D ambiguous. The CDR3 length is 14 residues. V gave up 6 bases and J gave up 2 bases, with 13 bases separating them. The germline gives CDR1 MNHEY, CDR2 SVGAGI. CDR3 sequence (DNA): TGTGCCAGCAGCACCATTTCGCGGAACTATGGCTACACCTTC. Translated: CASSTISRNYGYTF.

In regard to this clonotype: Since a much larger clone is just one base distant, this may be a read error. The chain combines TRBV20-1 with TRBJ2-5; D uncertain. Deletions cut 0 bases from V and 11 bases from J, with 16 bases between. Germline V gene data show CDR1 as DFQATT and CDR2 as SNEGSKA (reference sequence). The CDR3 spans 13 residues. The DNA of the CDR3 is TGCAGTGCTAGAGATTCCAACGTAGATGAGCAGTACTTC. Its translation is CSARDSNVDEQYF.

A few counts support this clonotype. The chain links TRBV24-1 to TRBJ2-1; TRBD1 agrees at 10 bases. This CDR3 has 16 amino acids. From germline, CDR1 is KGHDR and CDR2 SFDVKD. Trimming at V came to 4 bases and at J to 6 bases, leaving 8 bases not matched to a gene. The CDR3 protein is CATSELAGTGANEQFF. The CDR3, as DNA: TGTGCCACCAGTGAGCTTGCCGGGACAGGGGCCAATGAGCAGTTCTTC.

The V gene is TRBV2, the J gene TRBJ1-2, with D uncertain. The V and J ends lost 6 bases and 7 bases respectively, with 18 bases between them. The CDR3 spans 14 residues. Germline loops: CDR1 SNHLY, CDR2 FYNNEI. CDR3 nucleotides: TGTGCCAGCAGCACCGTCAGCGGGAGCTGTGGCTACACCTTC. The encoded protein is CASSTVSGSCGYTF.

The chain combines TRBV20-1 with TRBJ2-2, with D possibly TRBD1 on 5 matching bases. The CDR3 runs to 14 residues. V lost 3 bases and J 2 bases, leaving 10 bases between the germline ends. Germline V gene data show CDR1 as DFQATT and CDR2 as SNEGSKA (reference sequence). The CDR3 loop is CSASKTANTGELFF. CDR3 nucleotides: TGCAGTGCTAGTAAGACAGCAAACACCGGGGAGCTGTTTTTT.

The CDR3 loop reads CASSKGQGGLNTEAFF. CDR3 DNA sequence: TGTGCCAGCAGCAAAGGACAGGGGGGGTTGAACACTGAAGCTTTCTTT. The V call is TRBV7-2, the J call TRBJ1-1; the match to TRBD1 covers 10 bases. Trimming took 5 bases from V and 0 from J; bases not matched to a gene: 6. The CDR3 covers 16 residues. Germline lookup yields CDR1 SGHTA and CDR2 FQGNSA.

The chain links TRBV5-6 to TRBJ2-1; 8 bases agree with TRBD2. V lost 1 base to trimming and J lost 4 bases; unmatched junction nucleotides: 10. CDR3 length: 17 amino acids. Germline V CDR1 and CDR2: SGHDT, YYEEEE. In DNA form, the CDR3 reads TGTGCCAGCAGCTTGACGTCGGCGGGGGGAATTTACAATGAGCAGTTCTTC. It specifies CASSLTSAGGIYNEQFF.

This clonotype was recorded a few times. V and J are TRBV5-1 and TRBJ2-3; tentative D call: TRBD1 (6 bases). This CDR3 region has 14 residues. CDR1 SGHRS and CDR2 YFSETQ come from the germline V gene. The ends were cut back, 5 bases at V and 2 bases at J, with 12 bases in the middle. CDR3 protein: CASRGAPVTDTQYF. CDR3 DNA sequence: TGCGCCAGCAGGGGGGCGCCAGTCACAGATACGCAGTATTTT. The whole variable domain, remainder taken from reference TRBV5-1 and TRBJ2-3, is KAGVTQTPRYLIKTRGQQVTLSCSPISGHRSVSWYQQTPGQGLQFLFEYFSETQRNKGNFPGRFSGRQFSNSRSEMNVSTLELGDSALYLCASRGAPVTDTQYFGPGTRLTVL.

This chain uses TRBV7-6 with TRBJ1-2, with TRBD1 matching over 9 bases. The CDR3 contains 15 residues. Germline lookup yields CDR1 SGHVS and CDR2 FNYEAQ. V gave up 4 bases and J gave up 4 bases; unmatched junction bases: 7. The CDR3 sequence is CASSSPGTGSYGYTF. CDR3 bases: TGTGCCAGCAGCTCCCCCGGGACAGGGAGCTATGGCTACACCTTC.

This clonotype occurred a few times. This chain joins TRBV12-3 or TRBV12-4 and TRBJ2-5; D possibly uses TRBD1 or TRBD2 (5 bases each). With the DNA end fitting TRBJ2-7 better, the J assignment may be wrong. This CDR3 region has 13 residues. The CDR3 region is CASSPGTQNEQYF. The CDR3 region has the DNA TGTGCCAGCAGCCCCGGGACCCAGAACGAGCAGTACTTC.

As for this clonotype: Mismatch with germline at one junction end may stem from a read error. The CDR3, as DNA: TGCAGCGTTGAGGGACCGGCGGACGAGCAGCACTTC. This codes for CSVEGPADEQHF. The chain carries TRBV29-1 and TRBJ2-7, with D possibly being TRBD1 or TRBD2 (5 bases each). CDR1 and CDR2 (germline): SQVTM, ANQGSEA. The CDR3 is 12 residues long.

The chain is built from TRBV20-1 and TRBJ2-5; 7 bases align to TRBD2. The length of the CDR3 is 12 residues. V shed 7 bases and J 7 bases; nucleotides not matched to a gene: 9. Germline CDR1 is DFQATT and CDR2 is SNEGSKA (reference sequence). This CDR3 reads CSVRTREMTQYF. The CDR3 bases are TGCAGTGTACGGACTAGAGAAATGACCCAGTACTTC.

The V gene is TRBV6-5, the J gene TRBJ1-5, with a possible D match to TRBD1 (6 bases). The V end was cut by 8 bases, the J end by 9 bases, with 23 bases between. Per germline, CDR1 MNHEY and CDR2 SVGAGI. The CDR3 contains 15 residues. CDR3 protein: CASGSLTGGLLPQHF. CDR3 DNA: TGTGCCAGCGGATCCTTGACAGGCGGCCTTCTGCCCCAGCATTTT.